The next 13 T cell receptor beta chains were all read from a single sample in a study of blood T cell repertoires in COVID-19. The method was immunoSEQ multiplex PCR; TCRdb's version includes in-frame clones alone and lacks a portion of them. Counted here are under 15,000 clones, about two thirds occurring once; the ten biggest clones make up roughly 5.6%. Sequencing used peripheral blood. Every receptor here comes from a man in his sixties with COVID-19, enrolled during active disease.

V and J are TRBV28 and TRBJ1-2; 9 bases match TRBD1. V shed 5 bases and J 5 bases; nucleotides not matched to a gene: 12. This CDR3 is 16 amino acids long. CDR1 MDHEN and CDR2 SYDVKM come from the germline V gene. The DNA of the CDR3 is TGTGCCAGCAGTCTCTTTAACAGGGGGCAGGGGTATGGCTACACCTTC. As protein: CASSLFNRGQGYGYTF.

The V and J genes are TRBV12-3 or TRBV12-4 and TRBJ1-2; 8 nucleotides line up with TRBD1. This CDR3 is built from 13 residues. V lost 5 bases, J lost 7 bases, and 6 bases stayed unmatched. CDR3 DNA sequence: TGTGCCAGCAGTCTTGGACAGGGAAGTGGCTACACCTTC. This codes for CASSLGQGSGYTF.

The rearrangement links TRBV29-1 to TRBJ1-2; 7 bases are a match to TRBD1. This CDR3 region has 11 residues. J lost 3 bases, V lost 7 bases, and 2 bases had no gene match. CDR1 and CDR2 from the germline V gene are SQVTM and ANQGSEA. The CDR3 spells CSAGTDYGYTF. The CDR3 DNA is TGCAGCGCCGGGACAGACTATGGCTACACCTTC.

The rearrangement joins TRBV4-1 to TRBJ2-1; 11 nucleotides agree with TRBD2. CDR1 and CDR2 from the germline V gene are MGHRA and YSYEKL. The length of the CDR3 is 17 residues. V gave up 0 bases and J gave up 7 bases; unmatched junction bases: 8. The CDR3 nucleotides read TGCGCCAGCAGCCAAGAAGGGACTAGCGGAAAGGGAAATGAGCAGTTCTTC. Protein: CASSQEGTSGKGNEQFF.

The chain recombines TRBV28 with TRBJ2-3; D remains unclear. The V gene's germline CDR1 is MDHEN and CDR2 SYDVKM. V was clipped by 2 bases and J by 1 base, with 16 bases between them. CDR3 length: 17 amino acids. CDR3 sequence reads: CASSLLTGGMRTDTQYF. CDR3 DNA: TGTGCCAGCAGTTTACTTACTGGCGGAATGCGCACAGATACGCAGTATTTT.

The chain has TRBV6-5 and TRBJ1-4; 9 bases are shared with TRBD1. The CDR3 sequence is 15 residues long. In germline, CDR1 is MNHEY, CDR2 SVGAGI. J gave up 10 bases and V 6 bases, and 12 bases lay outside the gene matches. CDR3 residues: CASSPGQGKGGKLFF. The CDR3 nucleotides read TGTGCCAGCAGCCCCGGACAGGGGAAGGGGGGAAAACTGTTTTTT.

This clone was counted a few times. CDR3 sequence: CASSQVTVSGYTF. In nucleotides, the CDR3 is TGTGCCAGCAGCCAAGTTACAGTATCTGGCTACACCTTC. The genes are TRBV3-1 (or the pseudogene TRBV3-2) and TRBJ1-2; no clear D. Germline CDR1 is LGHDT and CDR2 is YNNKEL (reference sequence). The CDR3 consists of 13 residues. Trimming removed 1 base at V and 7 bases at J, with 10 bases between.

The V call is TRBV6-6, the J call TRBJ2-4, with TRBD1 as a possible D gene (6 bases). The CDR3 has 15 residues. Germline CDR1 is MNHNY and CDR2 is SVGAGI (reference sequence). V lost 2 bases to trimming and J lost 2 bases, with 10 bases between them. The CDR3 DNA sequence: TGTGCCAGCAGTTACGGGGGCGCGACCAAAAACATTCAGTACTTC. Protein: CASSYGGATKNIQYF.

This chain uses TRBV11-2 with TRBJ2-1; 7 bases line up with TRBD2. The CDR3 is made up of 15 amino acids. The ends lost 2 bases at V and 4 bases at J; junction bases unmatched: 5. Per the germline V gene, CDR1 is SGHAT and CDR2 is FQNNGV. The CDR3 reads CASSLRTRFYNEQFF. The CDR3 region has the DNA TGTGCCAGCAGCTTACGGACTAGATTTTACAATGAGCAGTTCTTC.

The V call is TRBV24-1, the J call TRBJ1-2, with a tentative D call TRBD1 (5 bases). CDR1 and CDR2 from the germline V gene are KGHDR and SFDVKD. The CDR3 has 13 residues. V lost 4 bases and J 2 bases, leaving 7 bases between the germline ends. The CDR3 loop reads CATSDRVNYGYTF. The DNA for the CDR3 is TGTGCCACCAGTGACAGGGTAAACTATGGCTACACCTTC.

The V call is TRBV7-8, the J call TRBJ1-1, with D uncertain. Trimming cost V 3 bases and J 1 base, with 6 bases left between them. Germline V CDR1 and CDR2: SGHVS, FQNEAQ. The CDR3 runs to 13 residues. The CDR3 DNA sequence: TGTGCCAGCAGCTTCCGGTGGAACACTGAAGCTTTCTTT. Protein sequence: CASSFRWNTEAFF.

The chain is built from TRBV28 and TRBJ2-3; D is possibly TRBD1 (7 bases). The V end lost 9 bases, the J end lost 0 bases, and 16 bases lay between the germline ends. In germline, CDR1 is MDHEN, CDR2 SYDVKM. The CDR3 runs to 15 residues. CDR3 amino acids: CASTKQGTSTDTQYF. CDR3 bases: TGTGCCAGTACCAAACAGGGGACTAGCACAGATACGCAGTATTTT.

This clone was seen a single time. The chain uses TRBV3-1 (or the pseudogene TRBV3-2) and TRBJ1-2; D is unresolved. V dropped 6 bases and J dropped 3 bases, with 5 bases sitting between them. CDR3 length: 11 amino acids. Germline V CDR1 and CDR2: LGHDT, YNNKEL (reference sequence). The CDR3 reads CASSSHYGYTF. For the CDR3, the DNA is TGTGCCAGCAGTAGTCACTATGGCTACACCTTC.